This T cell receptor (beta chain) emerged from a study of shared clonotypes between healthy human individuals (dated by TCRdb to between 2020 and 2021). As for the study more broadly: The cohort included a few men and a couple of women between 18 and 49 years of age. For each donor, CD4 naive and CD4 memory were each given three plates, CD8 naive was given two plates, and CD8 memory was given one plate. To estimate repertoire size and how much clonotype sharing occurs between individuals, the study deeply sequenced the blood TCR repertoires of about five healthy adults. To increase sequencing depth and limit assay-specific biases, TCR repertoire library preparation and sequencing were carried out by different laboratories using diverse techniques. Each donor's leukapheresis produced roughly between about 0.8 and 10 billion PBMCs.

A distance of 7 bases separates the germline ends of V and J, which lose 4 bases and 0 bases respectively. The germline V gene encodes CDR1 PRHDT and CDR2 FYEKMQ (reference sequence). The CDR3 covers 14 residues, taking in both the cysteine and the phenylalanine. The DNA shown is the 42-base CDR3, in frame from base 1. Study-level results and caveats: Compared with non-shared clonotypes, clonotypes shared by all four sorted-subset donors had higher generation probabilities. Approximately 5% of naive CD4, 3.5% of naive CD8, roughly 2.4% of memory CD4, and approximately 0.4% of memory CD8 clonotypes were shared across several donors. Because the study included only a small number of donors, the genetic and exposure-history diversity represented was limited. Estimated clonotype richness was generally larger for naive than for memory subsets. Rarefaction of sorted-subset datasets indicated incomplete sequencing despite the large sequencing depth. Sampling was limited to blood, and TCR repertoires in tissue likely differ from TCR repertoires in blood. Pairwise subsampling indicated that sequencing depth was expected to affect the degree of clonotype sharing among donors.

Donors were healthy HIV-negative adults with no recently reported acute infections or vaccinations. Only Caucasian adults living in Nashville, Tennessee, USA were represented among the donors. CD4+ T cells were enriched by magnetic negative selection, after which naive cells were positively selected on CD45RA and the negative fraction was taken as the memory subset. Blood was obtained by leukapheresis, after which PBMCs were separated by Ficoll-Histopaque density gradient centrifugation and cryopreserved in liquid nitrogen vapor phase. Purity and quantity of every magnetically sorted T cell population were checked by analytical flow cytometry. Genomic DNA was isolated from each sorted fraction and quantified by UV absorbance on a Nanodrop 2000c. Using the deep immunoSEQ assay, TCR CDR3 regions were amplified from genomic DNA by multiplex PCR. For each cell subset, the extracted genomic DNA was distributed evenly across all wells of several immunoSEQ 96-well plates, and each plate served as one replicate. For sorted subsets, around 200 ng genomic DNA, equal to about 30,000 T cell genomes, was loaded into each replicate PCR. Purified libraries were measured with a Qubit 3.0 fluorometer, size-checked on a Bioanalyzer 2100, and measured again with the KAPA Library Quantification kit. Every immunoSEQ 96-well plate was sequenced on a dedicated single-read 150-cycle Illumina NextSeq 550 flow cell. The study's own analysis went as follows. Because the immunoSEQ output held only junctional sequences and lacked quality scores, the filtering could not match the filtering applied to full-length reads. Sequences were annotated with PyIR, a Python wrapper for IgBLAST v1.9, using IMGT germline references to assign V/J genes and CDR3. Reads with weak V/J assignments (E-value above 1e-6), missing CDR3, stop codons, out-of-frame junctions, or ambiguous translated residues were removed. A V3J clonotype was defined by an identical inferred V gene, J gene, and CDR3 amino acid sequence. The percentage overlap between two repertoires was calculated by dividing the number of shared unique clonotypes by the size of the smaller repertoire. Repertoire richness was assessed with RTK rarefaction, the Chao1 estimator, and Recon v2.1 estimates of unobserved clonotypes. Generation probabilities for all TCRbeta clonotypes obtained by the gDNA method from a handful of donors were computed using OLGA. TCRdb provides this immuneACCESS table in a form limited to in-frame rearrangements. Some clones are lacking; in checked studies, under half of them reflect an unresolved V gene, and why the rest are absent is not known. That table furnishes V, J and clone size, whereas the DNA furnished D and trimming. Here the sample has about 700,000 clones; approximately 74% occur a single time. Less than 2% of the sample lies in the top ten.

A remark on this clone: No cognate antigen has been identified for it. No much larger clone exists at a distance of one base, and base qualities are not known.

The chain links TRBV13 with TRBJ2-1; the D gene is not confidently resolved. This TCR derives from a woman in her thirties in good health. Sequenced material: memory CD4+ T cells sorted from blood. The intended sense of this specimen's cell subset or site label: CD45RA-negative fraction. The sequenced DNA is TGTGCCAGCAGCTCAATAATCTCCTACAATGAGCAGTTCTTC. Translated, it gives CASSSIISYNEQFF.